Shown below are 7 T cell receptor beta chains from a single sample sequenced in a study of cytomegalovirus exposure and HLA in healthy donors. This PCR relied on a set of 60 Vbeta primers and 13 Jbeta primers. The repertoire was sequenced with immunoSEQ multiplex PCR; TCRdb's copy has only in-frame clones and lacks some. Among some 250,000 clones listed, about four fifths were seen once. The material sequenced was PBMCs. Source of these receptors: a woman in her 40s in good health and CMV-seropositive.

This rearrangement joins TRBV5-6 to TRBJ1-5; D may be TRBD1 (6 bases). This CDR3 is 14 amino acids long. Per germline, CDR1 SGHDT and CDR2 YYEEEE. V was cut by 1 base and J by 3 bases, with 8 bases left in between. CDR3 nucleotides: TGTGCCAGCAGCTTGTGGGGGCTCAATCAGCCCCAGCATTTT. Amino acid sequence: CASSLWGLNQPQHF.

Turning to this clone: Sequence at one end of the junction differs from germline and may be a read error. The rearrangement joins TRBV20-1 to TRBJ2-7, with TRBD1 identical over 9 bases. The CDR3 length is 11 residues. Germline V gives CDR1 DFQATT, CDR2 SNEGSKA (reference sequence). The CDR3 bases are TGCAGTGCTAGGGGGACAGGGCGGATAATCTTC. Its protein product is CSARGTGRIIF.

This chain connects TRBV5-1 to TRBJ1-2; D gene uncertain. There are 13 residues in the CDR3. V was pared by 0 bases and J by 7 bases, with 10 bases between. In germline, CDR1 is SGHRS, CDR2 YFSETQ. The CDR3 is CASSLATRSGYTF. The CDR3 region has the DNA TGCGCCAGCAGCTTGGCCACGAGGTCTGGCTACACCTTC. Using reference TRBV5-1 and TRBJ1-2 for the parts outside the CDR3, the full variable domain is KAGVTQTPRYLIKTRGQQVTLSCSPISGHRSVSWYQQTPGQGLQFLFEYFSETQRNKGNFPGRFSGRQFSNSRSEMNVSTLELGDSALYLCASSLATRSGYTFGSGTRLTVV.

The V call is TRBV18, the J call TRBJ1-5; D is undetermined. Germline assignment: CDR1 KGHSH and CDR2 LQKENI. The CDR3 sequence is 12 residues long. Trimming cost V 5 bases and J 4 bases, with 6 bases left between them. The CDR3 DNA reads TGTGCCAGCTCAGGCGGGAATCAGCCCCAGCATTTT. It codes for CASSGGNQPQHF.

The chain combines TRBV5-1 with TRBJ1-4; no clear D. Germline values: CDR1 SGHRS, CDR2 YFSETQ. CDR3 size: 13 residues. V was pared by 7 bases and J by 6 bases, with 13 bases between. CDR3 coding DNA: TGCGCCAGCGGAGCAAATGCAGATGAAAAACTGTTTTTT. Its protein product is CASGANADEKLFF.

The V and J genes are TRBV7-2 and TRBJ2-1, with TRBD2 identical over 9 bases. CDR3 length: 18 amino acids. Losses at the gene ends were 5 bases for V and 5 bases for J; bases not matched to a gene: 16. Per the germline V gene, CDR1 is SGHTA and CDR2 is FQGNSA. CDR3 residues: CASSGPTSGGGLNNEQFF. The CDR3 nucleotides are TGTGCCAGCAGCGGGCCGACTAGCGGAGGCGGCCTCAACAATGAGCAGTTCTTC. The complete variable domain, with remaining parts taken from reference TRBV7-2 and TRBJ2-1, reads GAGVSQSPSNKVTEKGKDVELRCDPISGHTALYWYRQSLGQGLEFLIYFQGNSAPDKSGLPSDRFSAERTGGSVSTLTIQRTQQEDSAVYLCASSGPTSGGGLNNEQFFGPGTRLTVL.

The rearrangement joins TRBV18 to TRBJ2-2; 9 nucleotides agree with TRBD2. The length of the CDR3 is 16 residues. J gave up 2 bases and V 6 bases, and 7 bases lay outside the gene matches. Germline lookup yields CDR1 KGHSH and CDR2 LQKENI. This CDR3 reads CASSHLAGLNTGELFF. The CDR3, as DNA: TGTGCCAGCTCTCACCTAGCGGGACTTAACACCGGGGAGCTGTTTTTT.